The rows below give T cell receptor beta chains drawn from one sample of a study of T-cell memory formation after mild COVID-19. TCRdb used MiXCR to reprocess the 5' RACE reads, holding one entry per CDR3 protein. The table has about 260,000 distinct CDR3 sequences, 8% to 9% seen once. Sequenced: PBMCs or a T cell subset sorted from them (not recorded which). The source of these receptors is a man aged 18 to 35 who had mild COVID-19 (a few samples of this study predate the infection). Cell type and time point are not known. CDR3s include the opening cysteine and the closing phenylalanine or tryptophan. The D gene is left open where the match is weak. Part of the rows lack a size; the others show once, few, many or a class for expanded clones.

>TRBJ1-2|TRBV5-1|.|many
TGCGCCAGCAGCTTGGGTGAGGATGGCTACACCTTC
CASSLGEDGYTF
>TRBJ1-4|TRBV5-1|.|.
TGCGCCAGCAGCTTGGCCGGGCAGGGAGCAGGGGAAAAACTGTTTTTT
CASSLAGQGAGEKLFF
>TRBJ1-1|TRBV29-1|TRBD1|.
TGCAGCGTGGCCAGGGGGCAGGGCACTGAAGCTTTCTTT
CSVARGQGTEAFF
>TRBJ1-5|TRBV20-1|.|.
TGCAGTGGAGTCTCATCCGGCAATCAGCCCCAGCATTTT
CSGVSSGNQPQHF
>TRBJ2-1|TRBV7-9|TRBD1|.
TGTGCCAGCAGCTTAGTGAGGCGACAGGGGGCCTCCTACAATGAGCAGTTCTTC
CASSLVRRQGASYNEQFF
>TRBJ2-5|TRBV2|TRBD1|.
TGTGCCAGCAGTGGGACAGGGACCCAGTACTTC
CASSGTGTQYF
>TRBJ2-7|TRBV6-5|.|.
TGTGCCAGCGCGACATCCAAGGGCTACGAGCAGTACTTC
CASATSKGYEQYF
>TRBJ1-6|TRBV5-1|.|few
TGCGCCAGCAGCTTGGGCCGGGGGGAGGGTAATTCACCCCTCCACTTT
CASSLGRGEGNSPLHF
>TRBJ2-3|TRBV2|.|few
TGTGCCAGCAGTGAAGGTCGGGTGGGGGCCCCGCAGTATTTT
CASSEGRVGAPQYF
>TRBJ2-3|TRBV20-1|.|few
TGCAGTGCTGAGCTCTTCCGGGTTAGCACAGATACGCAGTATTTT
CSAELFRVSTDTQYF
>TRBJ2-3|TRBV15|.|.
TGTGCCACCAGCCCAGAGAGGCGTAGGTACACAGATACGCAGTATTTT
CATSPERRRYTDTQYF
>TRBJ2-2|TRBV4-3|.|.
TGCGCCAGCAGCCAAGATCCAGGGTCCGGGGAGCTGTTTTTT
CASSQDPGSGELFF
>TRBJ1-2|TRBV20-1|TRBD1|.
TGCAGTGTAGGAGGGACAGGGGGCGCAGGCGGCTATGGCTACACCTTC
CSVGGTGGAGGYGYTF
>TRBJ1-2|TRBV3-1|.|few
TGTGCCAGCAGCCAAGAACTCAACGGACTATATGGCTACACCTTC
CASSQELNGLYGYTF
>TRBJ1-6|TRBV4-2|TRBD1|few
TGTGCCAGCAGCCAAGATCCGGGACAGGGTAATTCACCCCTCCACTTT
CASSQDPGQGNSPLHF
>TRBJ2-1|TRBV5-8|.|few
TGTGCCAGCAGCTCCCTTGGGGGCGGGGGATACAATGAGCAGTTCTTC
CASSSLGGGGYNEQFF
>TRBJ2-3|TRBV27|.|.
TGTGCCAGCAGTTTTCGGGCGAAAACGGATACGCAGTATTTT
CASSFRAKTDTQYF
>TRBJ1-1|TRBV24-1|.|.
TGTGCCACCAGTGGGTCTGGCGGGGGGAACACTGAAGCTTTCTTT
CATSGSGGGNTEAFF
>TRBJ2-5|TRBV6-2/TRBV6-3|.|.
TGTGCCAGCAGTCGGGACCGACGGGTGGAGACCCAGTACTTC
CASSRDRRVETQYF
>TRBJ2-1|TRBV11-1|.|.
TGTGCCAGCAGCTCTGACTTGGATGAGCAGTTCTTC
CASSSDLDEQFF
>TRBJ2-3|TRBV7-9|TRBD1|many
TGTGCCAGCAGCTGGGGGACAGGCCGCACAGATACGCAGTATTTT
CASSWGTGRTDTQYF
>TRBJ2-5|TRBV15|.|.
TGTGCCACCAGCAGAGGGGGTTTTGAGACCCAGTACTTC
CATSRGGFETQYF
>TRBJ1-4|TRBV7-9|.|few
TGTGCCAGCGCGAAATGGGAGGAGCGTGAAAAACTGTTTTTT
CASAKWEEREKLFF
>TRBJ1-5|TRBV7-2|.|few
TGTGCCAGCAGCCAAGACAGGTCTCCTCAGCCCCAGCATTTT
CASSQDRSPQPQHF
>TRBJ2-5|TRBV5-5|.|few
TGTGCCAGCAGCTCCCTAAGGGGATCAGAGACCCAGTACTTC
CASSSLRGSETQYF
>TRBJ2-1|TRBV3-1|TRBD1|.
TGTGCCAGCAGCCGGCGACAGGGTTTGTACAATGAGCAGTTCTTC
CASSRRQGLYNEQFF
>TRBJ2-7|TRBV4-3|.|many
TGCGCCAGCAGTCCTCCAGGGTCCTACGAGCAGTACTTC
CASSPPGSYEQYF
>TRBJ1-5|TRBV12-3/TRBV12-4|.|few
TGTGCCAGCAGTCCCTTCGCAAGCCAGCCCCAGCATTTT
CASSPFASQPQHF
>TRBJ1-5|TRBV10-3|.|.
TGTGCCATCAGTGAGGGACTGGACAATCAGCCCCAGCATTTT
CAISEGLDNQPQHF
>TRBJ1-1|TRBV5-1|.|many
TGCGCCAGCAGCTTGGTCCCGGGGAACACTGAAGCTTTCTTT
CASSLVPGNTEAFF
>TRBJ2-7|TRBV7-9|TRBD2|.
TGTGCCAGCAGCCCGCCACTAGCGGGGGGGGCCTACGAGCAGTACTTC
CASSPPLAGGAYEQYF
>TRBJ2-1|TRBV20-1|TRBD2|few
TGCAGTGCTAGAGATCTCCAGCGGGGGGCTCCGGGTGAGCAGTTCTTC
CSARDLQRGAPGEQFF
>TRBJ1-6|TRBV4-2|.|many
TGTGCCAGCAGCCAAGATTCGGGACGGACATCGACTTCACCCCTCCACTTT
CASSQDSGRTSTSPLHF
>TRBJ1-1|TRBV12-3/TRBV12-4|.|few
TGTGCCAGCAGTTTGGCAGGGGTGAACACTGAAGCTTTCTTT
CASSLAGVNTEAFF
>TRBJ1-5|TRBV29-1|.|.
TGCAGCGTTATGGGTGAGAATCAGCCCCAGCATTTT
CSVMGENQPQHF
>TRBJ2-2|TRBV27|.|.
TGTGCCAGCAGTTTCCCTACAGCGTCCGGGGAGCTGTTTTTT
CASSFPTASGELFF
>TRBJ2-3|TRBV4-3|TRBD2|.
TGCGCCAGCAGCCAAGATCCAATTAGTCGGGCCCGGGAGGGCACAGATACGCAGTATTTT
CASSQDPISRAREGTDTQYF
>TRBJ2-3|TRBV30|.|.
TGTGCCTGGAGTGTCGCGGGTAGCACAGATACGCAGTATTTT
CAWSVAGSTDTQYF
>TRBJ2-5|TRBV5-1|TRBD2|many
TGCGCCAGCAGCTTGGAGGGTCTAGCGGAAGAGACCCAGTACTTC
CASSLEGLAEETQYF
>TRBJ2-2|TRBV5-5|TRBD2|.
TGTGCCAGCAGCTTGCCTGCGGGAGTCAACACCGGGGAGCTGTTTTTT
CASSLPAGVNTGELFF
>TRBJ2-7|TRBV12-3/TRBV12-4|TRBD1|.
TGTGCCAGCAGTCCCAGCCTGGGTAGGGGGCTTTACGAGCAGTACTTC
CASSPSLGRGLYEQYF
>TRBJ1-1|TRBV12-3/TRBV12-4|.|few
TGTGCCAGCACCCCAGGGTCCACTGAAGCTTTCTTT
CASTPGSTEAFF
>TRBJ2-5|TRBV5-1|.|.
TGCGCCAGCAGCTTAGGGTCCGGGCCGTACCAAGAGACCCAGTACTTC
CASSLGSGPYQETQYF
>TRBJ2-5|TRBV5-1|TRBD1|.
TGCGCCAGCAGCCCCCTGACAGGGGGGATTGCAGAGACCCAGTACTTC
CASSPLTGGIAETQYF
>TRBJ2-1|TRBV19|.|.
TGTGCCAGTAGTAAGGGCGAACGCTCCTACAATGAGCAGTTCTTC
CASSKGERSYNEQFF